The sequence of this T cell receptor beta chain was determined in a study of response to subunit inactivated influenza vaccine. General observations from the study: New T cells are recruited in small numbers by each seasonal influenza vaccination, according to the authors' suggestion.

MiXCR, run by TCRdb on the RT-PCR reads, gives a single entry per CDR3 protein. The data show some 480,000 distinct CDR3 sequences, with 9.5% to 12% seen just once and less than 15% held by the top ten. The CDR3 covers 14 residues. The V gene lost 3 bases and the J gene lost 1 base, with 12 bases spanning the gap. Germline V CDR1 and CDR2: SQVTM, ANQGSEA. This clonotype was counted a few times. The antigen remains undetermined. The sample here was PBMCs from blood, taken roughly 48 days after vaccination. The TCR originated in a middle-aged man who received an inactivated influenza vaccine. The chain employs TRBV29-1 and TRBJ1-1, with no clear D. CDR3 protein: CSVEPRGGNTEAFF. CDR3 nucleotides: TGCAGCGTTGAGCCCCGGGGAGGGAACACTGAAGCTTTCTTT.